This record covers a single T cell receptor beta chain. CDR3 length equals 13 residues. V lost 7 bases, J lost 4 bases, and 10 bases lay in between. Libraries were prepared by immunoSEQ multiplex PCR; TCRdb keeps only in-frame clonotypes and omits some of them. Of some 170,000 clones in the sample, 80% were seen once. This record comes from a study of blood T cell repertoires in COVID-19. The clonotype comes from a middle-aged man who had recovered from COVID-19. Sequenced material: PBMCs or T cells enriched from blood (not recorded which). The V and J genes are TRBV12-3 or TRBV12-4 and TRBJ1-4; weak D call: TRBD1 (5 bases). The CDR3 DNA sequence: TGTGCCAGCACGGCAGGGTATAATGAAAAACTGTTTTTT. Protein: CASTAGYNEKLFF.